Following are 6 T cell receptor beta chains from one sample sequenced in a study of lymphopenia after photon versus proton radiotherapy. Assay: immunoSEQ multiplex PCR; the TCRdb copy retains only in-frame clones and omits some. The repertoire holds 160,000 or so clones, about nine tenths seen once, with approximately 4.6% in the top ten. The input for sequencing was peripheral blood, taken from a patient treated with photon-based radiotherapy. Source of these receptors: a man aged 45-65 years with gastric cancer.

This chain connects TRBV5-1 to TRBJ1-1, with 11 bases identical to TRBD1. This CDR3 spans 14 amino acids. Losses at the gene ends were 7 bases for V and 2 bases for J; bases not matched to a gene: 4. CDR1 and CDR2 from the germline V gene are SGHRS and YFSETQ. Here the CDR3 DNA reads TGCGCCAGCGGACAGGGGGCGGTAAACACTGAAGCTTTCTTT. It encodes CASGQGAVNTEAFF.

In this sample, this clone turned up a few times. The rearrangement uses TRBV11-3 and TRBJ1-2; the D is unclear. The germline V gene encodes CDR1 SGHNT and CDR2 YENEEA. The V end was cut by 0 bases, the J end by 7 bases, with 12 bases between. The CDR3 is made up of 14 amino acids. CDR3 nucleotides: TGTGCCAGCAGCTTAGAGGGTGGGGAGGTTGGCTACACCTTC. It yields the protein CASSLEGGEVGYTF. The full variable domain, its missing parts supplied by reference TRBV11-3 and TRBJ1-2, is EAGVVQSPRYKIIEKKQPVAFWCNPISGHNTLYWYLQNLGQGPELLIRYENEEAVDDSQLPKDRFSAERLKGVDSTLKIQPAELGDSAVYLCASSLEGGEVGYTFGSGTRLTVV.

This clone showed up just once. CDR3 nucleotide sequence: TGTGCCAGCAGCCAATCATGGCAGGGGGCTTACGAGCAGTACTTC. As protein: CASSQSWQGAYEQYF. The V gene is TRBV16, the J gene TRBJ2-7; 8 bases map to TRBD1. The J segment lost 4 bases and the V segment lost 0 bases, leaving 5 bases of the junction unmatched. CDR3 length equals 15 residues. Germline CDR1 reads KGHSY; CDR2 reads FQNENV. The full variable domain, completed using reference TRBV16 and TRBJ2-7, is GEEVAQTPKHLVRGEGQKAKLYCAPIKGHSYVFWYQQVLKNEFKFLISFQNENVFDETGMPKERFSAKCLPNSPCSLEIQATKLEDSAVYFCASSQSWQGAYEQYFGPGTRLTVT.

The chain has TRBV5-1 and TRBJ2-6; 7 nucleotides agree with TRBD1. This CDR3 is 18 amino acids long. Trimming at V came to 4 bases and at J to 1 base, leaving 11 bases not matched to a gene. Germline V lookup: CDR1 SGHRS, CDR2 YFSETQ. The CDR3 spells CASSTSGTVKSGANVLTF. CDR3 in DNA: TGCGCCAGCAGCACCTCCGGGACAGTAAAATCTGGGGCCAACGTCCTGACTTTC.

The chain links TRBV10-1 to TRBJ2-1; 9 bases map to TRBD1. This CDR3 is built from 13 residues. Per germline, CDR1 WNHNN and CDR2 SYGVQD (reference sequence). Trimming took 9 bases from V and 6 from J; bases not matched to a gene: 6. The CDR3, as DNA: TGCGCCAGGCCGGGACAGGGCTGCAATGAGCAGTTCTTC. It encodes CARPGQGCNEQFF.

The chain joins TRBV30 to TRBJ1-4, with 7 nucleotides matching TRBD1. Germline CDR1 reads GTSNPN; CDR2 reads SVGIG (reference sequence). The CDR3 consists of 14 residues. V trimming: 5 bases; J trimming: 4 bases; junction bases outside the gene matches: 7. CDR3 bases: TGTGCCTGGGGGGGACAGACCCATAATGAAAAACTGTTTTTT. Translation: CAWGGQTHNEKLFF.